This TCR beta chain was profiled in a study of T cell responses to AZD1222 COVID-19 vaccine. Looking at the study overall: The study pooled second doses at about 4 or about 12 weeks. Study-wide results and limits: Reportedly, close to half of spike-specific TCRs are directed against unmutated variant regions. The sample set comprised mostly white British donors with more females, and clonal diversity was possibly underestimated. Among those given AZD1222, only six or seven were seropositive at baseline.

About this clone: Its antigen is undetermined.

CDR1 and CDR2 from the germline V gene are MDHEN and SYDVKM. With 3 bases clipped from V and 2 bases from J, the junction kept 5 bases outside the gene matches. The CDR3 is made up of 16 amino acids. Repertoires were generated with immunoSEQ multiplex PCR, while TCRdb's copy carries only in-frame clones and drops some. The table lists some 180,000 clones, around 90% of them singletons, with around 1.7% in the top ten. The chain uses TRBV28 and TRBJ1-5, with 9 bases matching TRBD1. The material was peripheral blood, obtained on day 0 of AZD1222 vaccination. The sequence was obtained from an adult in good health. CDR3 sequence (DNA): TGTGCCAGCAGTTTCCAGGGACAGGGACGCAATCAGCCCCAGCATTTT. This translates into CASSFQGQGRNQPQHF.